Shown below are 17 T cell receptor beta chains from a single sample sequenced in a study of blood T cell repertoires in COVID-19. Profiling relied on immunoSEQ multiplex PCR, and the TCRdb table lists in-frame clones only, not all of them. Among 95,000 to 150,000 clones listed, about 81% were seen once. The material sequenced was peripheral blood. These receptors were taken from a woman between 50 and 59 years old with acute or convalescent COVID-19.

In this sample, this clone turned up a few times. The chain carries TRBV30 and TRBJ1-6, with D possibly being TRBD1 (6 bases). Trimming shortened V by 0 bases and J by 0 bases, and 12 bases separated the two germline ends. Germline CDR1 GTSNPN, CDR2 SVGIG (reference sequence). The CDR3 length is 17 residues. CDR3 nucleotide sequence: TGTGCCTGGAGTGTAGGGGGGGCGAGCTCCTATAATTCACCCCTCCACTTT. This codes for CAWSVGGASSYNSPLHF. Complete variable domain (other parts from reference TRBV30 and TRBJ1-6): SQTIHQWPATLVQPVGSPLSLECTVEGTSNPNLYWYRQAAGRGLQLLFYSVGIGQISSEVPQNLSASRPQDRQFILSSKKLLLSDSGFYLCAWSVGGASSYNSPLHFGNGTRLTVT.

The gene calls are TRBV15 and TRBJ1-2; 9 bases are shared with TRBD1. J gave up 4 bases and V 5 bases, and 8 bases lay outside the gene matches. Per germline, CDR1 LNHNV and CDR2 YYDKDF (reference sequence). The CDR3 runs 15 residues. In nucleotides, the CDR3 is TGTGCCACCAGCGGTGGACAGGGGCGCACCTATGGCTACACCTTC. Translated: CATSGGQGRTYGYTF. The variable domain in full, completed from reference TRBV15 and TRBJ1-2, reads DAMVIQNPRYQVTQFGKPVTLSCSQTLNHNVMYWYQQKSSQAPKLLFHYYDKDFNNEADTPDNFQSRRPNTSFCFLDIRSPGLGDTAMYLCATSGGQGRTYGYTFGSGTRLTVV.

The chain couples TRBV11-3 to TRBJ2-3; 8 nucleotides match TRBD2. Trimming took 0 bases from V and 3 from J; bases not matched to a gene: 2. The CDR3 runs to 15 residues. Germline-derived CDR1 and CDR2 are SGHNT and YENEEA. The DNA of the CDR3 is TGTGCCAGCAGCTTAGAGGGACTAGAGACAGATACGCAGTATTTT. It is translated as CASSLEGLETDTQYF.

The chain carries TRBV2 and TRBJ1-6; D gene ambiguous. Per the germline V gene, CDR1 is SNHLY and CDR2 is FYNNEI. Between the trimmed V and J ends, which lost 1 base and 0 bases, there was a span of 7 bases. The CDR3 consists of 16 residues. CDR3: CASSEEQSSYNSPLHF. The CDR3 DNA sequence: TGTGCCAGCAGTGAAGAACAGAGCTCCTATAATTCACCCCTCCACTTT.

The V call is TRBV10-3, the J call TRBJ1-5; D is unclear. The V end lost 4 bases, the J end lost 2 bases, and 6 bases lay between the germline ends. CDR1 ENHRY and CDR2 SYGVKD come from the germline V gene. The CDR3 is made up of 13 amino acids. The CDR3 coding sequence is TGTGCCATCAGTGGAGAACGCAATCAGCCCCAGCATTTT. This translates into CAISGERNQPQHF.

This sequence joins TRBV9 and TRBJ1-2; D may be TRBD1 (5 bases). The length of the CDR3 is 14 residues. The germline V and J ends were trimmed by 4 bases and 5 bases, with 15 bases remaining between them. CDR1 is SGDLS and CDR2 is YYNGEE in the germline V gene. The CDR3 reads CASSPAPGRYGYTF. The CDR3 DNA sequence: TGTGCCAGCAGCCCTGCCCCAGGGCGATATGGCTACACCTTC.

Note on this clone: Other DNA sequences from this sample encode an identical CDR3 as well. The J gene is TRBJ2-5, the V gene TRBV28, with TRBD2 matching over 11 bases. The CDR3 is made up of 15 amino acids. V lost 5 bases and J lost 2; bases outside the gene matches: 4. Germline V gene lookup returns CDR1 MDHEN and CDR2 SYDVKM. Here the CDR3 reads CASSRRLAGQETQYF. CDR3 DNA sequence: TGTGCCAGCAGTCGTAGACTAGCGGGACAAGAGACCCAGTACTTC.

The chain employs TRBV30 and TRBJ1-5; no reliable D call. This CDR3 has 13 amino acids. Per the germline V gene, CDR1 is GTSNPN and CDR2 is SVGIG (reference sequence). Between the trimmed V and J ends, which lost 0 bases and 1 base, there was a span of 4 bases. The CDR3: CAWSVRSNQPQHF. The CDR3 region has the DNA TGTGCCTGGAGTGTACGGAGCAATCAGCCCCAGCATTTT.

V and J are TRBV9 and TRBJ2-2; no reliable D call. Germline V gene sequence: CDR1 SGDLS, CDR2 YYNGEE. Trimming removed 4 bases from V and 5 bases from J, with 15 bases in between. CDR3 size: 15 residues. Here the CDR3 DNA reads TGTGCCAGCAGCCCAAACCTCCTAGAGACCGGGGAGCTGTTTTTT. Amino acids: CASSPNLLETGELFF.

This chain connects TRBV6-1 to TRBJ1-2; 7 bases agree with TRBD1. The CDR3 contains 13 residues. V dropped 2 bases and J dropped 3; count of bases not matched to a gene: 0. CDR1 and CDR2 from the germline V gene are MNHNS and SASEGT. CDR3 residues: CASSEQGDYGYTF. For the CDR3, the DNA is TGTGCCAGCAGTGAACAGGGGGACTATGGCTACACCTTC.

This chain links TRBV19 with TRBJ1-5; D not certain. This CDR3 is built from 14 residues. Germline values: CDR1 LNHDA, CDR2 SQIVND (reference sequence). Between the trimmed V and J ends, which lost 6 bases and 2 bases, there was a span of 11 bases. In nucleotides, the CDR3 is TGTGCCAGTAGCGCTGCCTCAGGCAATCAGCCCCAGCATTTT. Protein product: CASSAASGNQPQHF.

This clone was observed a few times. The chain carries TRBV11-2 and TRBJ1-6; no clear D gene. V dropped 1 base and J dropped 7 bases, with 8 bases sitting between them. This CDR3 contains 14 residues. CDR1 and CDR2 (germline): SGHAT, FQNNGV. In DNA, the CDR3 is TGTGCCAGCAGCTTAGGTCAGCGGAATTCACCCCTCCACTTT. This translates into CASSLGQRNSPLHF.

V and J are TRBV2 and TRBJ1-1, with TRBD1 as a possible D gene (5 bases). Germline CDR1 and CDR2: SNHLY and FYNNEI. V was trimmed by 4 bases and J by 1 base, leaving 7 bases between them. There are 13 residues in the CDR3. CDR3 DNA sequence: TGTGCCAGCAGTGGACAGCCGAACACTGAAGCTTTCTTT. This translates into CASSGQPNTEAFF.

This clone was seen only a few times. CDR3 protein: CASSLSRSATGELFF. Here the CDR3 DNA reads TGTGCCAGCAGTTTATCGAGGAGCGCCACCGGGGAGCTGTTTTTT. The chain has TRBV27 and TRBJ2-2; no clear D gene. V was clipped by 0 bases and J by 4 bases, with 9 bases between them. The CDR3 totals 15 residues. CDR1 is MNHEY and CDR2 is SMNVEV in the germline V gene (reference sequence).

The chain employs TRBV28 and TRBJ2-1; 10 bases align to TRBD2. CDR1 MDHEN and CDR2 SYDVKM come from the germline V gene. J lost 15 bases, V lost 4 bases, and 6 bases had no gene match. There are 12 residues in the CDR3. CDR3 sequence reads: CASSSSGRAGFF. In DNA form, the CDR3 reads TGTGCCAGCAGTTCAAGCGGGAGGGCCGGGTTCTTC.

The chain recombines TRBV5-1 with TRBJ2-5, with D unclear. With 0 bases removed from V and 0 bases from J, the gap between germline ends came to 9 bases. The length of the CDR3 is 15 residues. Germline values: CDR1 SGHRS, CDR2 YFSETQ. This CDR3 is CASSLATEYQETQYF. Here the CDR3 DNA reads TGCGCCAGCAGCTTGGCGACGGAGTACCAAGAGACCCAGTACTTC.

This chain joins TRBV6-2 or TRBV6-3 and TRBJ1-5; D may be TRBD1 (6 bases). Germline V gives CDR1 MNHEY, CDR2 SVGEGT. Deletions cut 6 bases from V and 6 bases from J, with 15 bases between. The CDR3 runs 14 residues. This chain's CDR3 is CASSMTGGAQPQHF. The CDR3 DNA reads TGTGCCAGCAGCATGACAGGAGGTGCTCAGCCCCAGCATTTT.